This TCR beta chain is from a study of Graves' ophthalmopathy and Graves' hyperthyroidism (dated by TCRdb to the late 2010s). In terms of the full investigation: Peripheral blood was collected at initial diagnosis, prior to any treatment. The independent validation cohort included under 20 hyperthyroidism patients plus 17 patients who later progressed from hyperthyroidism to ophthalmopathy. Following sample collection, hyperthyroidism patients were given methimazole at a starting dose of 30 mg daily, and ophthalmopathy patients were given high-dose intravenous methylprednisolone. To explore V-J signatures that separate ophthalmopathy from hyperthyroidism, a discovery set of 100 patients was enrolled, consisting of 43 with ophthalmopathy and roughly 59 with stable hyperthyroidism. The study used TCR beta repertoire signatures to distinguish Graves' ophthalmopathy from Graves' hyperthyroidism and to predict progression to ophthalmopathy. In total, under 150 blood samples were TCR-sequenced: 40 to 45 ophthalmopathy, some 75 hyperthyroidism and some 17 hyperthyroidism-to-ophthalmopathy patients. In more than five hyperthyroidism patients, T-cell repertoires of thyroid tissue and blood were compared.

Overall study outcomes, separate from this receptor: In validation, the model predicted ophthalmopathy progression with 70.59% sensitivity and about 77% specificity; more than ten predicted patients were CT-confirmed with GO in a median of approximately 6.5 months. The 13-signature model separated ophthalmopathy from stable hyperthyroidism with 85% to 90% sensitivity and 81% to 82% specificity in cross-validation, and 80%/75% in the test set. Sample size was not statistically predetermined, and group allocation was not concealed from the investigators. Most expanded thyroid clonotypes with frequency above 0.001 were also detected in blood, suggesting blood repertoires may reflect the thyroid immune response.

From cysteine to phenylalanine, the CDR3 is 15 amino acids long. Only the CDR3 portion is preserved as DNA: 45 bases, with reading frame beginning at the first base. The germline V gene gives CDR1 as SGHTA and CDR2 as FQGNSA. V loses 2 bases of germline sequence and J loses 7 bases, and the interval between the two ends is 17 bases. Ten or more counts support this clonotype. Its antigen is still unknown. Within one base of it there is no much larger clone, and no base qualities were kept. For repertoire sequencing, the TCR beta CDR3 regions were amplified from RNA transcripts. HTBI primers and the Qiagen OneStep RT-PCR kit were used in a first-round RT-PCR, which was followed by a second-round multiplex PCR, size selection and purification. The libraries underwent paired-end sequencing with 100 bp reads on an Illumina HiSeq2000. Under the source paper's analysis protocol: SOAPnuke was used to process the reads, removing any read that contained adapters or uncalled bases, had a mean Phred below 15, or lacked an exact match to the constant primer or identifier. COPE v1.2.5 was used to merge the high-quality paired reads. Unique nucleotide sequences were defined as clonotypes and aligned to IMGT TRB V, D and J references using MiTCR v1.1. Analysis was restricted to V-J combinations with a frequency above 0.0001, which covered 98% to 99.2% of repertoires. For each V-J combination, a TCR clonal expansion and chaos score was defined as F50 clonal expansion divided by the chaos observed in the TCRdist matrix. Features were reduced by Welch's t-statistics and random forest to approximately 13 V-J combinations, which fed a naive Bayes classifier. The similarity between thyroid and blood repertoires was quantified using the Morisita-Horn index. The public reads were reprocessed in TCRdb via fastp at Q25 and MiXCR, keeping in-frame beta chains. When rows share a CDR3 protein, they turn into one entry using the most common DNA and genes. The V and J calls come from TCRdb's annotation, not from the publication. The sample table holds around 600,000 distinct CDR3 sequences, of which about 38% were seen once. The ten largest account for roughly 3.5% of the sample.

The ophthalmopathy patients had moderately to severely active disease, with a Clinical Activity Score of 3 or higher, a NOSPECS grade of 4 or higher, and a disease duration of less than 3 months. Patients with other autoimmune diseases, uncontrolled infections, pregnancy or lactation were excluded. Clinical symptoms, serum thyroxine, TRAb, thyroid ultrasound and orbital computed tomography formed the basis of the diagnosis. Using Ficoll-Paque density gradient centrifugation, PBMCs were isolated from 8.5 to 10 ml of fresh peripheral blood. Total RNA was extracted with Trizol reagent and quality-checked on an Agilent 2100 Bioanalyzer.

This receptor chain uses TRBV7-2 and TRBJ1-1; D gene: possibly TRBD1, on 6 matching bases. The receptor was isolated from an adult man with Graves' ophthalmopathy. Input material: peripheral blood. The CDR3 protein sequence reads: CASSLNWQGTNEAFF. The nucleotide sequence reads TGTGCCAGCAGCTTAAACTGGCAGGGGACTAATGAAGCTTTCTTT.